This TCR beta chain was sequenced in a study of T cell responses to AZD1222 COVID-19 vaccine. The study, taken as a whole, reports: Spike-specific TCR breadth rose after two AZD1222 doses, and depth rose as well.

The table came from immunoSEQ multiplex PCR; TCRdb's copy has only in-frame clones and leaves some out. The sample has about 90,000 clones; around nine tenths are singletons. The germline gives CDR1 SGHVS, CDR2 FNYEAQ. There are 15 residues in the CDR3. Trimming pared 1 base from V and 4 bases from J, leaving 12 bases between. With regard to this clone: Antigen unknown.

Here the sequenced sample was peripheral blood, taken 28 days after the second AZD1222 dose. This clonotype was sampled from an adult who received the AZD1222 COVID-19 vaccine. This chain uses TRBV7-6 with TRBJ2-3; weak D call: TRBD1 (6 bases). CDR3 residues: CASSLGNRDADTQYF. The CDR3 DNA reads TGTGCCAGCAGCTTAGGGAACAGGGATGCAGATACGCAGTATTTT.